Presented here are 9 T cell receptor beta chains from one specimen sequenced in a study of blood T cell repertoires in COVID-19. Data came from immunoSEQ multiplex PCR; TCRdb stores just in-frame clones and leaves some out. The repertoire consists of more than 100,000 clones, with roughly nine tenths occurring once and the leading ten covering approximately 3%. Source material: peripheral blood. These receptors were collected from a man aged 50-60 years in a cohort sampled during active COVID-19.

This chain connects TRBV19 to TRBJ2-7; a possible D gene is TRBD1 (6 bases). The CDR3 consists of 15 residues. Trimming removed 0 bases at V and 7 bases at J, with 16 bases between. CDR1 and CDR2 (germline): LNHDA, SQIVND (reference sequence). CDR3 protein: CASSIETGLQWEQYF. CDR3 nucleotides: TGTGCCAGTAGTATAGAGACAGGTCTTCAGTGGGAGCAGTACTTC.

The V call is TRBV3-1 (or the pseudogene TRBV3-2), the J call TRBJ1-2; TRBD1 matches 9 bases. CDR1 is LGHDT and CDR2 is YNNKEL in the germline V gene (reference sequence). J gave up 2 bases and V 4 bases, and 8 bases lay outside the gene matches. This CDR3 region has 16 residues. The CDR3 nucleotides read TGTGCCAGCAGCCCGTGGACAGGGGACTTCAACTATGGCTACACCTTC. It yields the protein CASSPWTGDFNYGYTF.

This rearrangement joins TRBV5-6 to TRBJ1-1; 7 nucleotides line up with TRBD1. The V and J ends lost 4 bases and 5 bases, in that order; junction bases with no gene match: 14. The CDR3 loop spans 16 amino acids. Germline V lookup: CDR1 SGHDT, CDR2 YYEEEE. CDR3 nucleotides: TGTGCCAGCAGCCTACGGAACAGGGGTTGGGGAACTGAAGCTTTCTTT. As protein: CASSLRNRGWGTEAFF.

For the CDR3, the DNA is TGCGCCAGCAGCCCGCACAGCGGGGGATACGAGCAGTACTTC. Translated, it gives CASSPHSGGYEQYF. V usage is TRBV5-1 and J usage is TRBJ2-7, with 8 positions matching TRBD2. The CDR3 sequence is 14 residues long. The germline V gene encodes CDR1 SGHRS and CDR2 YFSETQ. After removal of 4 bases from V and 4 bases from J, the junction contained 7 bases not matched to a gene.

The J gene is TRBJ2-5, the V gene TRBV20-1; D not certain. V was cut by 3 bases and J by 2 bases, with 4 bases left in between. This CDR3 has 11 amino acids. Germline-derived CDR1 and CDR2 are DFQATT and SNEGSKA (reference sequence). For the CDR3, the DNA is TGCAGTGCTAGGGAGCAAGAGACCCAGTACTTC. It translates to CSAREQETQYF.

This chain links TRBV18 with TRBJ1-5, with D perhaps TRBD1 (6 bases). In germline, CDR1 is KGHSH, CDR2 LQKENI. Between the trimmed V and J ends, which lost 2 bases and 6 bases, there was a span of 11 bases. The CDR3 is made up of 14 amino acids. CDR3 protein: CASSPARGPQPQHF. DNA for the CDR3: TGTGCCAGCTCACCAGCCAGGGGTCCTCAGCCCCAGCATTTT.

This chain joins TRBV19 and TRBJ2-5; D not resolved. The V gene's germline CDR1 is LNHDA and CDR2 SQIVND (reference sequence). The CDR3 sequence is 13 residues long. Trimming removed 6 bases from V and 3 bases from J, with 11 bases in between. The CDR3 protein is CASRMRVEETQYF. CDR3 bases: TGTGCCAGTAGAATGCGAGTCGAAGAGACCCAGTACTTC.

The rearrangement links TRBV9 to TRBJ2-1; 12 positions match TRBD2. The J segment lost 12 bases and the V segment lost 7 bases, leaving 14 bases of the junction unmatched. Per the germline V gene, CDR1 is SGDLS and CDR2 is YYNGEE. This CDR3 spans 15 amino acids. In DNA, the CDR3 is TGTGCCAGCGGAAAACTAGCGGGGGGTGCCATGTGGCAGTTCTTC. Protein sequence: CASGKLAGGAMWQFF.

V and J are TRBV5-1 and TRBJ1-4, with D possibly matching TRBD1 (5 bases). V was trimmed by 5 bases and J by 5 bases, leaving 10 bases between them. Germline assignment: CDR1 SGHRS and CDR2 YFSETQ. The CDR3 runs 13 residues. The CDR3 here is CASRQGLNEKLFF. The CDR3 coding sequence is TGCGCCAGCAGGCAGGGCCTAAATGAAAAACTGTTTTTT.